The T cell receptor (beta chain) under discussion was sequenced for a study of metastatic and nonmetastatic thyroid tumors. Study-level information: Malignant and benign thyroid patients had repertoires compared in peripheral blood and tumor or nodule tissue. The study, taken as a whole, reports: Benign nodules reportedly had significantly lower TCR beta diversity than malignant thyroid tumors in blood and tumor.

Each patient came to thyroid surgery without any prior treatment (of any kind). How the authors handled the data: Clinicopathological groups supplied CDR3 differences that were used to build a distant-metastasis classifier for papillary thyroid cancer. With MiXCR, TCRdb reprocessed the PCR reads. These V and J calls are TCRdb output, not the study's own analysis. The sample has some 25,000 clones; about 15% are singletons. CDR1 and CDR2 (germline): SGHRS, YFSETQ. Trimming took 3 bases from V and 0 from J; bases not matched to a gene: 4. This CDR3 has 15 amino acids. This clone occurred many times. What it binds is not known.

The sample consisted of blood. The clonotype was recovered from a female donor with papillary thyroid cancer or a benign thyroid nodule (not recorded which). Some clones in this sample may be carry-over from other donors' samples. The V gene is TRBV5-1, the J gene TRBJ2-7; 9 positions match TRBD2. CDR3 in amino acids: CASSSGLASSYEQYF. CDR3 nucleotides: TGCGCCAGCAGCTCGGGACTAGCAAGCTCCTACGAGCAGTACTTC.